The rows below give T cell receptor beta chains drawn from one sample of a study of memory CD4+ T cells and cytomegalovirus serostatus. Clones were sequenced by immunoSEQ multiplex PCR, and TCRdb holds only the in-frame ones, with some missing. The sample includes 45,000 to 50,000 clones, 78% of them seen just once. Sequencing was performed on memory CD4+ T cells from blood. The receptor set was obtained from an adult in good health and CMV-seronegative. The CDR3 runs from the conserved cysteine through the conserved F or W. Fields, in order: CDR3 length, J gene, clone size, D gene, V gene, CDR3 DNA, CDR3 protein. The D gene is left open where the match is weak. Clone sizes are given selectively: once, few, many, or a class where the clone is expanded.

CDR3 length: 11; J gene: TRBJ1-1; clone size: .; D gene: .; V gene: TRBV25-1; CDR3 DNA: TGTGCCAGCAGCGCGGGGGGGGTGGCTTTCTTT; CDR3 protein: CASSAGGVAFF
CDR3 length: 15; J gene: TRBJ2-4; clone size: once; D gene: .; V gene: TRBV7-2; CDR3 DNA: TGTGCCAGCAGCTTAGAACGGGGGTCAGGAAACATTCAGTACTTC; CDR3 protein: CASSLERGSGNIQYF
CDR3 length: 14; J gene: TRBJ1-1; clone size: .; D gene: TRBD1; V gene: TRBV7-2; CDR3 DNA: TGTGCCAGCAGCTGGGGACAGGTGAACACTGAAGCTTTCTTT; CDR3 protein: CASSWGQVNTEAFF
CDR3 length: 13; J gene: TRBJ2-7; clone size: .; D gene: .; V gene: TRBV2; CDR3 DNA: TGTGCCAGCAGCGTAGCTCGGGGGTACGAGCAGTACTTC; CDR3 protein: CASSVARGYEQYF
CDR3 length: 14; J gene: TRBJ1-2; clone size: .; D gene: .; V gene: TRBV6-1; CDR3 DNA: TGTGCCAGCAGTGAAGGGGTAGGAGATTACGGCTACACCTTC; CDR3 protein: CASSEGVGDYGYTF
CDR3 length: 18; J gene: TRBJ1-1; clone size: few; D gene: TRBD1; V gene: TRBV14; CDR3 DNA: TGTGCCAGCAGCCAAGGATATGGGACAGCTCTCATGAACACTGAAGCTTTCTTT; CDR3 protein: CASSQGYGTALMNTEAFF
CDR3 length: 15; J gene: TRBJ2-1; clone size: .; D gene: TRBD1; V gene: TRBV6-5; CDR3 DNA: TGTGCCAGCAGTTACGCTGGGACAGAATTCAATGAGCAGTTCTTC; CDR3 protein: CASSYAGTEFNEQFF
CDR3 length: 15; J gene: TRBJ1-5; clone size: .; D gene: TRBD1; V gene: TRBV9; CDR3 DNA: TGTGCCAGCAGCGTAGGGGGGACAGATCGACAGCCCCAGCATTTT; CDR3 protein: CASSVGGTDRQPQHF
CDR3 length: 14; J gene: TRBJ1-4; clone size: few; D gene: TRBD1; V gene: TRBV6-1; CDR3 DNA: TGTGCCAGCAGTTGGACAGGGCCAAATGAAAAACTGTTTTTT; CDR3 protein: CASSWTGPNEKLFF
CDR3 length: 15; J gene: TRBJ2-3; clone size: .; D gene: TRBD2; V gene: TRBV27; CDR3 DNA: TGTGCCAGCAGTCCGGGGGGGAGCGGGAGGGATACGCAGTATTTT; CDR3 protein: CASSPGGSGRDTQYF
CDR3 length: 15; J gene: TRBJ2-1; clone size: few; D gene: TRBD2; V gene: TRBV6-5; CDR3 DNA: TGTGCCAGCAGTTACTCGGCTAGCGGGGCCAATGAGCAGTTCTTC; CDR3 protein: CASSYSASGANEQFF
CDR3 length: 11; J gene: TRBJ1-1; clone size: few; D gene: TRBD1; V gene: TRBV29-1; CDR3 DNA: TGCAGCGTTCCTGGACAGGGGCGAGCTTTCTTT; CDR3 protein: CSVPGQGRAFF
CDR3 length: 13; J gene: TRBJ2-4; clone size: .; D gene: TRBD1; V gene: TRBV2; CDR3 DNA: TGTGCCAGCGCAGGGACAGGGAAAAACATTCAGTACTTC; CDR3 protein: CASAGTGKNIQYF
CDR3 length: 13; J gene: TRBJ2-7; clone size: .; D gene: .; V gene: TRBV5-1; CDR3 DNA: TGCGCCAGCAGCGGTTTTAGCTCCTACGAGCAGTACTTC; CDR3 protein: CASSGFSSYEQYF
CDR3 length: 14; J gene: TRBJ1-3; clone size: .; D gene: .; V gene: TRBV27; CDR3 DNA: TGTGCCAGCGCTACAACCTTCTCTGGAAACACCATATATTTT; CDR3 protein: CASATTFSGNTIYF
CDR3 length: 15; J gene: TRBJ1-4; clone size: .; D gene: .; V gene: TRBV15; CDR3 DNA: TGTGCCACCAGCACCTTCTCCGGGGACAACGAAAAACTGTTTTTT; CDR3 protein: CATSTFSGDNEKLFF
CDR3 length: 16; J gene: TRBJ2-1; clone size: .; D gene: .; V gene: TRBV4-2; CDR3 DNA: TGTGCCAGCAGCCAAGGAGCCAGGGAGGACTACAATGAGCAGTTCTTC; CDR3 protein: CASSQGAREDYNEQFF
CDR3 length: 18; J gene: TRBJ2-3; clone size: .; D gene: TRBD1; V gene: TRBV9; CDR3 DNA: TGTGCCAGCAGCGTAGCTCTGGTGGACAGGGGGCGTACAGATACGCAGTATTTT; CDR3 protein: CASSVALVDRGRTDTQYF
CDR3 length: 15; J gene: TRBJ2-7; clone size: once; D gene: .; V gene: TRBV2; CDR3 DNA: TGTGCCAGCAGTGAAGAGGTTGGCTCAGGGATCGAGCAGTACTTC; CDR3 protein: CASSEEVGSGIEQYF
CDR3 length: 12; J gene: TRBJ2-7; clone size: .; D gene: TRBD2; V gene: TRBV5-8; CDR3 DNA: TGTGCCAGCAGTCGAGCGGGGGGCCCGCAGTACTTC; CDR3 protein: CASSRAGGPQYF
CDR3 length: 14; J gene: TRBJ2-5; clone size: .; D gene: TRBD1; V gene: TRBV6-5; CDR3 DNA: TGTGCCAGCTCAACCAAACAGGGGGTGGAGACCCAGTACTTC; CDR3 protein: CASSTKQGVETQYF
CDR3 length: 21; J gene: TRBJ1-6; clone size: .; D gene: TRBD1; V gene: TRBV18; CDR3 DNA: TGTGCCAGCTCACTAACGGACACCGGGACAGGGGCACAGATCAGAAGTTCACCCCTCCACTTT; CDR3 protein: CASSLTDTGTGAQIRSSPLHF
CDR3 length: 16; J gene: TRBJ2-1; clone size: few; D gene: .; V gene: TRBV6-1; CDR3 DNA: TGTGCCAGCAGTGAAGTCGTGGGTTCGGGGAATCAAGGGCAGTTCTTC; CDR3 protein: CASSEVVGSGNQGQFF
CDR3 length: 17; J gene: TRBJ1-5; clone size: .; D gene: .; V gene: TRBV7-2; CDR3 DNA: TGTGCCAGCAGCTTAGCTACCCCAGGGGCGAGCAATCAGCCCCAGCATTTT; CDR3 protein: CASSLATPGASNQPQHF
CDR3 length: 13; J gene: TRBJ2-3; clone size: once; D gene: .; V gene: TRBV14; CDR3 DNA: TGTGCCAGCAGCCAAGGACGGTTGAGTACGCAGTATTTT; CDR3 protein: CASSQGRLSTQYF
CDR3 length: 15; J gene: TRBJ2-3; clone size: .; D gene: TRBD2; V gene: TRBV11-2; CDR3 DNA: TGTGCCAGCAGCTCAGCCGGGGGGTTCCCAGATACGCAGTATTTT; CDR3 protein: CASSSAGGFPDTQYF
CDR3 length: 13; J gene: TRBJ1-2; clone size: .; D gene: .; V gene: TRBV7-9; CDR3 DNA: TGTGCCAGCAGGAGGGGACAACTATATGGCTACACCTTC; CDR3 protein: CASRRGQLYGYTF
CDR3 length: 15; J gene: TRBJ1-1; clone size: .; D gene: TRBD1; V gene: TRBV4-1; CDR3 DNA: TGCGCCAGCAGCCAAGATCGGGCAGGGGGCACTGAAGCTTTCTTT; CDR3 protein: CASSQDRAGGTEAFF
CDR3 length: 15; J gene: TRBJ1-1; clone size: .; D gene: .; V gene: TRBV6-1; CDR3 DNA: TGTGCCAGCGGCCCGGGAGGGACCATGAACACTGAAGCTTTCTTT; CDR3 protein: CASGPGGTMNTEAFF
CDR3 length: 14; J gene: TRBJ1-1; clone size: .; D gene: TRBD1; V gene: TRBV11-2; CDR3 DNA: TGTGCCAGCAGCCCTACAGGGGGATGGACTGAAGCTTTCTTT; CDR3 protein: CASSPTGGWTEAFF
CDR3 length: 15; J gene: TRBJ2-6; clone size: .; D gene: .; V gene: TRBV28; CDR3 DNA: TGTGCCGGATCCACAGGGTCCTCTGGGGCCAACGTCCTGACTTTC; CDR3 protein: CAGSTGSSGANVLTF
CDR3 length: 13; J gene: TRBJ2-6; clone size: .; D gene: .; V gene: TRBV6-1; CDR3 DNA: TGTGCCAGCAGCGTGATTAGGGCCAACGTCCTGACTTTC; CDR3 protein: CASSVIRANVLTF
CDR3 length: 11; J gene: TRBJ2-7; clone size: .; D gene: .; V gene: TRBV4-1; CDR3 DNA: TGCGCCAGCAGCCGGAATGGGGAGCAGTACTTC; CDR3 protein: CASSRNGEQYF
CDR3 length: 17; J gene: TRBJ2-4; clone size: .; D gene: .; V gene: TRBV9; CDR3 DNA: TGTGCCAGCAGCGTAGATTTGGGGGGCTCGGCCAAAAACATTCAGTACTTC; CDR3 protein: CASSVDLGGSAKNIQYF
CDR3 length: 14; J gene: TRBJ2-7; clone size: .; D gene: .; V gene: TRBV6-6; CDR3 DNA: TGTGCCAGCAGTCCTCTAGCAAGCGGCTACGAGCAGTACTTC; CDR3 protein: CASSPLASGYEQYF
CDR3 length: 15; J gene: TRBJ1-6; clone size: .; D gene: .; V gene: TRBV9; CDR3 DNA: TGTGCCAGCAGCGTAGGAGGCGGCTATAATTCACCCCTCCACTTT; CDR3 protein: CASSVGGGYNSPLHF
CDR3 length: 15; J gene: TRBJ1-2; clone size: once; D gene: TRBD1; V gene: TRBV5-1; CDR3 DNA: TGCGCCAGCAGCTTGGGAGGGACAGCTAACTATGGCTACACCTTC; CDR3 protein: CASSLGGTANYGYTF
CDR3 length: 16; J gene: TRBJ2-1; clone size: .; D gene: .; V gene: TRBV4-1; CDR3 DNA: TGCGCCAGCAGCCGAGATAGCGGAAACTCCTACAATGAGCAGTTCTTC; CDR3 protein: CASSRDSGNSYNEQFF
CDR3 length: 14; J gene: TRBJ2-5; clone size: .; D gene: .; V gene: TRBV14; CDR3 DNA: TGTGCCAGCAGCCTTCGCTGGGCCCAAGAGACCCAGTACTTC; CDR3 protein: CASSLRWAQETQYF
CDR3 length: 13; J gene: TRBJ2-7; clone size: .; D gene: .; V gene: TRBV11-2; CDR3 DNA: TGTGCCAGCAGCTTTCATCGCGTATACGAGCAGTACTTC; CDR3 protein: CASSFHRVYEQYF
CDR3 length: 14; J gene: TRBJ1-1; clone size: .; D gene: .; V gene: TRBV29-1; CDR3 DNA: TGCAGCGTTGAACGCGGGTCGGGGAACACTGAAGCTTTCTTT; CDR3 protein: CSVERGSGNTEAFF
CDR3 length: 16; J gene: TRBJ2-2; clone size: .; D gene: TRBD2; V gene: TRBV19; CDR3 DNA: TGTGCCAGTAGGGTTCCGGGTAGCGGGGGCACCGGGGAGCTGTTTTTT; CDR3 protein: CASRVPGSGGTGELFF
CDR3 length: 14; J gene: TRBJ2-2; clone size: few; D gene: .; V gene: TRBV2; CDR3 DNA: TGTGCCAGCAGTTGGACTGTGAACACCGGGGAGCTGTTTTTT; CDR3 protein: CASSWTVNTGELFF
CDR3 length: 18; J gene: TRBJ2-3; clone size: .; D gene: .; V gene: TRBV5-1; CDR3 DNA: TGCGCCAGCAGCCCGGGTTATGGGGGGGCGCGGTACACAGATACGCAGTATTTT; CDR3 protein: CASSPGYGGARYTDTQYF
CDR3 length: 14; J gene: TRBJ1-1; clone size: .; D gene: TRBD1; V gene: TRBV29-1; CDR3 DNA: TGCAGCGTTGATACAGGGGGCGCGAGGACTGAAGCTTTCTTT; CDR3 protein: CSVDTGGARTEAFF
CDR3 length: 14; J gene: TRBJ2-5; clone size: .; D gene: TRBD1; V gene: TRBV2; CDR3 DNA: TGTGCCAGCAGTCAAAGGACAGGCGGGGAGACCCAGTACTTC; CDR3 protein: CASSQRTGGETQYF
CDR3 length: 12; J gene: TRBJ1-4; clone size: .; D gene: .; V gene: TRBV6-1; CDR3 DNA: TGTGCCAGCAGTGAACGTGGGGTAAAACTGTTTTTT; CDR3 protein: CASSERGVKLFF
CDR3 length: 16; J gene: TRBJ2-3; clone size: few; D gene: TRBD2; V gene: TRBV2; CDR3 DNA: TGTGCCAGCAGTGGACCTAGCGGAGGGAGGACAGATACGCAGTATTTT; CDR3 protein: CASSGPSGGRTDTQYF
CDR3 length: 14; J gene: TRBJ2-1; clone size: .; D gene: .; V gene: TRBV19; CDR3 DNA: TGTGCCAGTAGTAGTACCCGGGACTCGTCTGAGCAGTTCTTC; CDR3 protein: CASSSTRDSSEQFF
CDR3 length: 13; J gene: TRBJ1-4; clone size: few; D gene: .; V gene: TRBV28; CDR3 DNA: TGTGCCAGCAGTCAACAAGCGGGTGAAAAACTGTTTTTT; CDR3 protein: CASSQQAGEKLFF
CDR3 length: 14; J gene: TRBJ2-7; clone size: once; D gene: .; V gene: TRBV7-8; CDR3 DNA: TGTGCCAGCAGCGCCAGAAGGATCTCCTACGAGCAGTACTTC; CDR3 protein: CASSARRISYEQYF
CDR3 length: 15; J gene: TRBJ2-3; clone size: .; D gene: TRBD1; V gene: TRBV7-8; CDR3 DNA: TGTGCCAGCAGCTTAGCGGCACAGGGGGCAGATACGCAGTATTTT; CDR3 protein: CASSLAAQGADTQYF